This T cell receptor beta chain originates from a study of shared clonotypes between healthy human individuals. The V segment lost 6 bases and the J segment 8 bases; nucleotides outside the gene matches: 7. The CDR3 loop spans 13 amino acids. Germline values: CDR1 MNHEY, CDR2 SMNVEV (reference sequence). Sequencing used immunoSEQ multiplex PCR; TCRdb keeps in-frame clones, though not all of them. The sample has roughly 1.5 million clones; around 98% are singletons. Study donors comprised healthy, HIV-negative adults devoid of recent acute infection or vaccination. Those who donated, Caucasian adults without exception, all lived in Nashville, Tennessee.

What was sequenced was naive CD4+ T cells sorted from blood. This sample's subset: CD45RA+ positively selected. The source of this sequence is a man aged 25 to 40 in good health. The rearrangement joins TRBV27 to TRBJ1-2; 9 bases match TRBD1. The CDR3 sequence is CASRRTGDNGYTF. The CDR3 DNA reads TGTGCCAGCAGGAGGACAGGGGATAACGGCTACACCTTC.